The 27 T cell receptor beta chains presented below share a single source sample, sequenced in a study of blood T cell repertoires in COVID-19. Generated by immunoSEQ multiplex PCR, the TCRdb table keeps only in-frame clones and is missing some. The table records approximately 350,000 clones, about 86% of them present only once. Specimen: peripheral blood. The receptors were sampled from a woman aged 60-75 years with COVID-19, enrolled during active disease.

The chain links TRBV4-2 to TRBJ1-6; 8 positions match TRBD1. The CDR3 is made up of 16 amino acids. Unmatched junction bases numbered 7, after V lost 3 bases and J lost 6 bases. Germline assignment: CDR1 LGHNA and CDR2 YNFKEQ. CDR3 protein: CASSHIIGQGNSPLHF. The CDR3 DNA reads as TGTGCCAGCAGCCATATTATCGGACAGGGTAATTCACCCCTCCACTTT.

J is TRBJ2-6 and V is TRBV19, with D perhaps matching TRBD1 (6 bases). This CDR3 contains 16 residues. Trimming pared 7 bases from V and 4 bases from J, leaving 17 bases between. In germline, CDR1 is LNHDA, CDR2 SQIVND (reference sequence). The CDR3 loop is CASTLAGVSGANVLTF. CDR3 coding DNA: TGTGCCAGTACCTTGGCAGGGGTCTCCGGGGCCAACGTCCTGACTTTC.

This clone was observed a single time. CDR3 loop: CASSQDSQWLTNEKLFF. As DNA, the CDR3 is TGCGCCAGCAGCCAAGATAGCCAGTGGCTAACTAATGAAAAACTGTTTTTT. The V call is TRBV4-3, the J call TRBJ1-4; no clear D gene. Between the trimmed V and J ends, which lost 0 bases and 1 base, there was a span of 12 bases. Germline V gene lookup returns CDR1 LGHNA and CDR2 YSLEER. This CDR3 is built from 17 residues.

In this sample, this clone turned up a few times. The chain has TRBV9 and TRBJ1-5, with 8 bases matching TRBD1. The CDR3 contains 15 residues. From germline, CDR1 is SGDLS and CDR2 YYNGEE. With V trimmed by 3 bases and J by 3 bases, 5 bases remained unmatched. CDR3 residues: CASSATGASNQPQHF. The CDR3 nucleotides read TGTGCCAGCAGCGCGACAGGGGCCTCCAATCAGCCCCAGCATTTT.

This rearrangement joins TRBV2 to TRBJ1-5; D gene ambiguous. Germline V gene lookup returns CDR1 SNHLY and CDR2 FYNNEI. V was clipped by 8 bases and J by 7 bases, with 15 bases between them. The length of the CDR3 is 13 residues. As DNA, the CDR3 is TGTGCCAGCGGGTCCGGGGAGAGGCAGCCCCAGCATTTT. Its protein product is CASGSGERQPQHF.

The chain uses TRBV5-6 and TRBJ2-5, with TRBD1 matching 7 bases. V lost 4 bases to trimming and J lost 4 bases; unmatched junction nucleotides: 16. Germline V gives CDR1 SGHDT, CDR2 YYEEEE. CDR3 length: 17 amino acids. CDR3 amino acids: CASSPGGDRHRPETQYF. The CDR3 DNA sequence: TGTGCCAGCAGCCCAGGGGGTGACAGGCACCGGCCAGAGACCCAGTACTTC.

This chain uses TRBV2 with TRBJ1-5; D gene unclear. This CDR3 region has 15 residues. Germline V gives CDR1 SNHLY, CDR2 FYNNEI. V was trimmed by 8 bases and J by 0 bases, leaving 14 bases between them. CDR3 nucleotides: TGTGCCAGCCGGTTGGACGGGAATAGCAATCAGCCCCAGCATTTT. Amino acid sequence: CASRLDGNSNQPQHF.

The rearrangement uses TRBV5-1 and TRBJ1-4; the match to TRBD1 covers 8 bases. This CDR3 has 19 amino acids. J lost 0 bases, V lost 0 bases, and 10 bases had no gene match. Germline values: CDR1 SGHRS, CDR2 YFSETQ. CDR3 nucleotide sequence: TGCGCCAGCAGCTTGGCCTTGGTTACAGGGGGTTCAACTAATGAAAAACTGTTTTTT. Translating it yields CASSLALVTGGSTNEKLFF.

Here the CDR3 DNA reads TGTGCCAGCGGACAGGGGGTAAATCAGCCCCAGCATTTT. Encoded protein: CASGQGVNQPQHF. The chain links TRBV7-9 to TRBJ1-5, with TRBD1 matching 10 bases. Trimming cost V 8 bases and J 4 bases; bases outside gene matches: 2. Germline V gene sequence: CDR1 SEHNR, CDR2 FQNEAQ (reference sequence). CDR3 length: 13 amino acids.

The genes are TRBV7-9 and TRBJ1-1, with a weak D call TRBD1 (6 bases). There are 11 residues in the CDR3. Germline CDR1 is SEHNR and CDR2 is FQNEAQ (reference sequence). V shed 10 bases and J shed 4 bases, with 10 bases lying between them. The CDR3 spells CATRQVTEAFF. The CDR3 DNA sequence: TGTGCCACCCGACAGGTCACTGAAGCTTTCTTT.

The chain links TRBV7-9 to TRBJ1-1; the D is unclear. This CDR3 comprises 13 residues. Per the germline V gene, CDR1 is SEHNR and CDR2 is FQNEAQ (reference sequence). The V end was cut by 7 bases, the J end by 2 bases, with 11 bases between. CDR3 sequence: CASTSMANTEAFF. The CDR3, as DNA: TGTGCCAGCACTTCCATGGCAAACACTGAAGCTTTCTTT.

This clone has just a few counts. This chain links TRBV5-8 with TRBJ2-5, with a tentative D call TRBD2 (5 bases). V was trimmed by 6 bases and J by 0 bases, leaving 9 bases between them. Germline values: CDR1 SGHTS, CDR2 YDEGEE. The CDR3 has 13 amino acids. The CDR3 loop is CASNRGNQETQYF. The CDR3 DNA follows: TGTGCCAGCAACCGGGGAAACCAAGAGACCCAGTACTTC. The variable domain in full, completed from reference TRBV5-8 and TRBJ2-5, reads EAGVTQSPTHLIKTRGQQATLRCSPISGHTSVYWYQQALGLGLQFLLWYDEGEERNRGNFPPRFSGRQFPNYSSELNVNALELEDSALYLCASNRGNQETQYFGPGTRLLVL.

This chain uses TRBV7-9 with TRBJ2-3; 8 bases fit TRBD2. CDR1 is SEHNR, CDR2 FQNEAQ, per germline (reference sequence). The CDR3 consists of 16 residues. The V and J ends lost 6 bases and 3 bases, in that order; junction bases with no gene match: 11. The CDR3 reads CASSPQSGGGTDTQYF. For the CDR3, the DNA is TGTGCCAGCAGTCCACAAAGCGGGGGCGGGACAGATACGCAGTATTTT.

The chain has TRBV5-1 and TRBJ2-5; TRBD2 might be the D (6 bases). From germline, CDR1 is SGHRS and CDR2 YFSETQ. This CDR3 has 17 residues. V lost 5 bases to trimming and J lost 5 bases, with 25 bases between them. CDR3 DNA sequence: TGCGCCAGCAGAAGGGGCCCCGGCGGGGCTTTGATTGAGACCCAGTACTTC. Amino acid sequence: CASRRGPGGALIETQYF.

The chain links TRBV9 to TRBJ1-5; no reliable D call. Per the germline V gene, CDR1 is SGDLS and CDR2 is YYNGEE. V lost 0 bases and J lost 9, with 10 bases in between. The CDR3 runs to 13 residues. Here the CDR3 reads CASSVDGSGPQHF. Here the CDR3 DNA reads TGTGCCAGCAGCGTAGACGGATCAGGGCCCCAGCATTTT.

J is TRBJ2-7 and V is TRBV9; D gene ambiguous. This CDR3 is 12 amino acids long. V lost 0 bases to trimming and J lost 5 bases, with 6 bases between them. The V gene's germline CDR1 is SGDLS and CDR2 YYNGEE. Here the CDR3 DNA reads TGTGCCAGCAGCGTAGGGCAGGACGAGCAGTACTTC. It yields the protein CASSVGQDEQYF. Looking up the rest from reference TRBV9 and TRBJ2-7 gives the full variable domain: DSGVTQTPKHLITATGQRVTLRCSPRSGDLSVYWYQQSLDQGLQFLIQYYNGEERAKGNILERFSAQQFPDLHSELNLSSLELGDSALYFCASSVGQDEQYFGPGTRLTVT.

The V and J genes are TRBV9 and TRBJ2-7; a weak D match, TRBD2 (5 bases). CDR1 SGDLS and CDR2 YYNGEE come from the germline V gene. The ends were cut back, 4 bases at V and 4 bases at J, with 21 bases in the middle. This CDR3 is built from 16 residues. CDR3 in DNA: TGTGCCAGCAGCAGCGGCCCCCCACGGGCCCTTTACGAGCAGTACTTC. Translated, it gives CASSSGPPRALYEQYF.

J is TRBJ2-5 and V is TRBV7-8; the match to TRBD2 covers 8 bases. CDR3 size: 13 residues. Germline CDR1 SGHVS, CDR2 FQNEAQ. With V trimmed by 5 bases and J by 5 bases, 4 bases remained unmatched. CDR3: CASSRGGRETQYF. The CDR3 DNA reads as TGTGCCAGCAGCCGCGGGGGGCGGGAGACCCAGTACTTC.

This sequence joins TRBV7-9 and TRBJ2-2; TRBD2 is a possible D gene (5 bases). The V end lost 1 base, the J end lost 2 bases, and 8 bases lay between the germline ends. From germline, CDR1 is SEHNR and CDR2 FQNEAQ (reference sequence). There are 15 residues in the CDR3. The CDR3, as DNA: TGTGCCAGCAGCTTAGGGACTCTTAACACCGGGGAGCTGTTTTTT. Translated: CASSLGTLNTGELFF.

This chain uses TRBV7-3 with TRBJ2-3; TRBD2 matches 9 bases. CDR1 and CDR2 (germline): SGHTA, FQGTGA. J gave up 4 bases and V 5 bases, and 4 bases lay outside the gene matches. CDR3 length: 14 amino acids. CDR3 sequence (DNA): TGTGCCAGCAGCCCGGGGACTAGCCCAGATACGCAGTATTTT. Translation gives CASSPGTSPDTQYF.

The chain couples TRBV6-2 or TRBV6-3 to TRBJ1-1, with 7 positions matching TRBD1. The junction had 2 bases not matched to a gene; V was cut back by 4 bases and J by 0 bases. CDR1 and CDR2 (germline): MNHEY, SVGEGT. The CDR3 contains 14 residues. The CDR3 nucleotides read TGTGCCAGCAGTTGGGGACAGATGAACACTGAAGCTTTCTTT. It is translated as CASSWGQMNTEAFF.

The rearrangement joins TRBV7-9 to TRBJ1-2; 9 bases map to TRBD1. CDR1 SEHNR and CDR2 FQNEAQ come from the germline V gene (reference sequence). The V segment lost 5 bases and the J segment 10 bases; nucleotides outside the gene matches: 11. The CDR3 covers 14 residues. The CDR3 sequence is CASSQSGQGVFYTF. The CDR3 bases are TGTGCCAGCAGCCAATCGGGACAGGGAGTCTTCTACACCTTC.

The chain joins TRBV6-2 or TRBV6-3 to TRBJ2-1; 10 bases are shared with TRBD2. CDR3 length: 18 residues. Looked up from germline, CDR1 is MNHEY and CDR2 is SVGEGT. The trim removed 7 bases at V and 0 bases at J, leaving 12 bases unmatched. CDR3 residues: CASTPVGLAGASYNEQFF. DNA for the CDR3: TGTGCCAGCACCCCAGTGGGGCTAGCGGGGGCCTCCTACAATGAGCAGTTCTTC.

The rearrangement uses TRBV10-3 and TRBJ2-1; 15 nucleotides line up with TRBD2. The CDR3 consists of 15 residues. CDR1 ENHRY and CDR2 SYGVKD come from the germline V gene. CDR3 amino acids: CGTRTSGGAENEQFF. CDR3 nucleotide sequence: TGTGGGACGAGGACTAGCGGGGGGGCCGAAAATGAGCAGTTCTTC.

V usage is TRBV5-1 and J usage is TRBJ2-2; D is possibly TRBD1 (5 bases). This CDR3 comprises 16 residues. CDR1 and CDR2 (germline): SGHRS, YFSETQ. Trimming removed 2 bases from V and 1 base from J, with 12 bases in between. The CDR3 protein is CASSFQLRENTGELFF. DNA of the CDR3: TGCGCCAGCAGCTTTCAACTCAGGGAGAACACCGGGGAGCTGTTTTTT.

The J gene is TRBJ1-3, the V gene TRBV9; TRBD1 matches at 9 bases. The junction had 11 bases not matched to a gene; V was cut back by 6 bases and J by 4 bases. CDR1 SGDLS and CDR2 YYNGEE come from the germline V gene. The CDR3 spans 16 residues. CDR3 in DNA: TGTGCCAGCACCGAACCGGGACAGGGAGCAGGAAACACCATATATTTT. Amino acid sequence: CASTEPGQGAGNTIYF.

J is TRBJ2-1 and V is TRBV29-1, with D perhaps matching TRBD1 (7 bases). The CDR3 is made up of 14 amino acids. V was trimmed by 7 bases and J by 8 bases, leaving 21 bases between them. Per germline, CDR1 SQVTM and CDR2 ANQGSEA. Here the CDR3 reads CSAGGGGLEDEQFF. The CDR3 DNA reads TGCAGCGCTGGAGGGGGCGGGTTGGAGGATGAGCAGTTCTTC.